This T cell receptor beta chain was recorded in a study of blood T cell repertoires in COVID-19. Source study methods: Quantification of nucleated cells was approximated via reference gene primer amplification. Profiling relied on immunoSEQ multiplex PCR, and the TCRdb table lists in-frame clones only, not all of them. The V and J calls and clone size were taken over from that table, and D and trimming were inferred from the DNA. The table shows around 370,000 clones, with approximately 87% occurring only once. This CDR3 is 15 amino acids long. Germline V lookup: CDR1 MDHEN, CDR2 SYDVKM. V was pared by 3 bases and J by 10 bases, with 16 bases between. This clone appeared a few times.

The material sequenced was peripheral blood. The TCR was taken from a woman between 45 and 60 years old with COVID-19, enrolled during active disease. This chain links TRBV28 with TRBJ1-6, with D hard to call. The CDR3, as DNA: TGTGCCAGCAGTTTTGCAGGAGGAGTAGGATCACCCCTCCACTTT. Protein sequence: CASSFAGGVGSPLHF.